Listed below are T cell receptor beta chains from one sample, sequenced in a study of shared T cell receptors in the human thymus. Clones were read by immunoSEQ multiplex PCR, and TCRdb kept only the in-frame ones, dropping some. The sample has over 450,000 clones; 78% are singletons. The same specimen was also included in a second study, on human thymus T cells.

The source material was thymocytes. The source of these receptors is a boy under two years old with a congenital heart defect. CDR3s include the opening cysteine and the closing phenylalanine or tryptophan.

J: TRBJ1-5; V: TRBV6-1; CDR3: CASSDGQVNQPQHF
J: TRBJ2-7; V: TRBV27; CDR3: CASRRASGRAHEQYF
J: TRBJ2-7; V: TRBV2; CDR3: CASGEETSGRDEQYF
J: TRBJ1-1; V: TRBV13; CDR3: CASSLGWGGGTEAFF
J: TRBJ1-5; V: TRBV12-5; CDR3: CASGGGLAYSNQPQHF
J: TRBJ2-7; V: TRBV6-6; CDR3: CASSYSPSTPYEQYF
J: TRBJ1-1; V: TRBV5-6; CDR3: CASSPRKGDTEAFF
J: TRBJ1-5; V: TRBV28; CDR3: CASSDEQGADNQPQHF
J: TRBJ1-1; V: TRBV2; CDR3: CASRQRPPGKGTEAFF
J: TRBJ2-4; V: TRBV4-1; CDR3: CASSYSLAGGPAKNIQYF
J: TRBJ2-1; V: TRBV30; CDR3: CAWSRGSSYNEQFF
J: TRBJ2-3; V: TRBV27; CDR3: CASRSRASTDTQYF
J: TRBJ2-7; V: TRBV19; CDR3: CASSNSPAYEQYF
J: TRBJ1-5; V: TRBV1; CDR3: CTSSQPTGRQGDQPQHF
J: TRBJ2-1; V: TRBV7-8; CDR3: CASSFVPMGSSYNEQFF
J: TRBJ2-7; V: TRBV5-6; CDR3: CASSGRLVFGYEQYF
J: TRBJ2-3; V: TRBV28; CDR3: CASSFGEADTQYF
J: TRBJ1-2; V: TRBV18; CDR3: CASSPIGTRGYTF
J: TRBJ2-7; V: TRBV18; CDR3: CASSLRDYTYEQYF
J: TRBJ2-7; V: TRBV11-2; CDR3: CASSPLAGGRDEQYF
J: TRBJ2-2; V: TRBV15; CDR3: CATSRLQYGELFF
J: TRBJ2-1; V: TRBV9; CDR3: CASSPARTFYNEQFF
J: TRBJ1-1; V: TRBV5-8; CDR3: CASSIRTVNTEAFF
J: TRBJ2-7; V: TRBV13; CDR3: CASSYTTGGNYEQYF
J: .; V: TRBV7-9; CDR3: CASRRGVGYEQYF
J: TRBJ2-7; V: TRBV6-5; CDR3: CASRRRQGASREQYF
J: TRBJ2-1; V: TRBV27; CDR3: CASSPGVGGRGNEQFF
J: TRBJ1-1; V: TRBV11-2; CDR3: CASSLGTGITEAFF
J: TRBJ1-3; V: TRBV25-1; CDR3: CASSNLTGFSSGNTIYF
J: TRBJ1-2; V: TRBV27; CDR3: CASSLRPPLDYGYTF
J: TRBJ1-2; V: TRBV4-2; CDR3: CASSQKGTTGTGKYGYTF
J: TRBJ1-2; V: TRBV29-1; CDR3: CSAPLGAANYGYTF
J: TRBJ1-4; V: TRBV19; CDR3: CASTQVLEKLFF
J: TRBJ1-4; V: TRBV4-1; CDR3: CASSQDRDQGVGEKLFF
J: TRBJ2-5; V: TRBV18; CDR3: CASSPRPGKGETQYF
J: TRBJ2-1; V: TRBV7-2; CDR3: CASSSLRSGSGYNEQFF
J: TRBJ1-2; V: TRBV28; CDR3: CASSSEGNYGYTF
J: TRBJ2-7; V: TRBV30; CDR3: CAWSVHRQVLFWRELYEQYF
J: TRBJ2-1; V: TRBV6-1; CDR3: CAGRDFLNEQFF
J: TRBJ1-2; V: TRBV6-4; CDR3: CASSDPGTGTANYGYTF
J: TRBJ2-1; V: TRBV4-1; CDR3: CASSQLAGGNSYNEQFF
J: TRBJ2-7; V: TRBV7-2; CDR3: CASSLAQVRLAGYEQYF
J: TRBJ2-1; V: TRBV7-2; CDR3: CASSGRTSGSRGEQFF
J: TRBJ2-5; V: TRBV6-6; CDR3: CASDTDRDQETQYF
J: TRBJ1-4; V: TRBV5-6; CDR3: CASSLCQVDEKLFF
J: TRBJ2-7; V: TRBV4-3; CDR3: CASSQDMGTSPGYEQYF
J: TRBJ2-6; V: TRBV6-5; CDR3: CASSYSRGGDVLTF
J: TRBJ1-2; V: TRBV7-9; CDR3: CASSLRGRNGYTF
J: TRBJ2-3; V: TRBV19; CDR3: CASSINWDRDTDTQYF
J: TRBJ2-1; V: TRBV4-1; CDR3: CASSQRLAGVNNEQFF
J: TRBJ2-5; V: TRBV5-6; CDR3: CASSFGQVGTQYF